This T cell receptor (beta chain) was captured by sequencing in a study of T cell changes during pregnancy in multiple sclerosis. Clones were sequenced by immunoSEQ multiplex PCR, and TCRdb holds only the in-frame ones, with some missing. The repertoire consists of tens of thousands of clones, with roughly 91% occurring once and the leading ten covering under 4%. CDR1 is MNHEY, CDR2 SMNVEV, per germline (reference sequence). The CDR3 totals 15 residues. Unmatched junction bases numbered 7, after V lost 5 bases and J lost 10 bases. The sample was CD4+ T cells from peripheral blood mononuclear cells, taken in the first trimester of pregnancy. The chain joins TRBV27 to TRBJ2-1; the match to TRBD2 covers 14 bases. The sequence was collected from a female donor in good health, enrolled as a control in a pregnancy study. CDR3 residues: CASSPTSGGADEQFF. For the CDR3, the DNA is TGTGCCAGCAGTCCGACTAGCGGGGGGGCCGACGAGCAGTTCTTC.